This T cell receptor beta chain emerged from a study of blood T cell repertoires in COVID-19. The overall study: COVID-19 samples, acute and convalescent, were from the United States, Italy and Spain. From T cells, B-cell-depleted T cells, or PBMCs came the material, which was cDNA or gDNA.

The V segment lost 0 bases and the J segment 2 bases; nucleotides outside the gene matches: 9. The germline V gene has CDR1 WNHNN and CDR2 SYGVQD (reference sequence). The CDR3 runs 17 residues. Recruited during active infection, patients (from Seattle) were subsequently followed longitudinally. Authors' data handling: Estimated nucleated cell counts came from reference gene primer amplification. TCRdb's table, derived via immunoSEQ multiplex PCR, lists solely in-frame clones and lacks some. V, J and clone size derive from that table, while D and trimming were established from the DNA sequence. The table shows 200,000 to 250,000 clones, with 82% occurring only once.

This clonotype was obtained from a woman in her seventies with COVID-19, enrolled during active disease. This chain connects TRBV10-1 to TRBJ1-1; TRBD1 agrees at 7 bases. Sequenced sample: peripheral blood. CDR3 loop: CASSESEEGAINTEAFF. CDR3 DNA sequence: TGCGCCAGCAGTGAGTCGGAGGAGGGGGCTATCAACACTGAAGCTTTCTTT.